What follows are 10 T cell receptor beta chains derived from one specimen sequenced in a study of blood T cell repertoires in COVID-19. The assay was immunoSEQ multiplex PCR, and TCRdb's table has in-frame clones only and misses some. The sample shows 95,000 to 150,000 clones, around 81% of them seen only once. The sample consisted of peripheral blood. The receptor set was obtained from a man between 65 and 85 years old with acute or convalescent COVID-19.

A single count supports this clone. V and J are TRBV11-2 and TRBJ2-1; 8 nucleotides align to TRBD2. Looked up from germline, CDR1 is SGHAT and CDR2 is FQNNGV. V shed 8 bases, J shed 2 bases, and the junction held 2 bases outside the gene matches. The CDR3 has 13 amino acids. The CDR3 region is CASAGGAYNEQFF. CDR3 in DNA: TGTGCCAGCGCGGGGGGTGCCTACAATGAGCAGTTCTTC.

The V and J genes are TRBV5-1 and TRBJ1-2; 8 bases fit TRBD1. The V gene's germline CDR1 is SGHRS and CDR2 YFSETQ. Unmatched junction bases numbered 8, after V lost 5 bases and J lost 8 bases. This CDR3 has 13 amino acids. The CDR3 here is CASRNDRGEGYTF. The CDR3 bases are TGCGCCAGCAGGAATGACAGGGGCGAAGGCTACACCTTC.

There are a few counts of this clone. This chain connects TRBV7-2 to TRBJ1-5; D unresolved. Germline loops: CDR1 SGHTA, CDR2 FQGNSA. V was trimmed by 4 bases and J by 5 bases, leaving 9 bases between them. This CDR3 spans 13 amino acids. CDR3 nucleotide sequence: TGTGCCAGCAGCTCGAGCCCCGATCAGCCCCAGCATTTT. It codes for CASSSSPDQPQHF. The full variable domain, its missing parts supplied by reference TRBV7-2 and TRBJ1-5, is GAGVSQSPSNKVTEKGKDVELRCDPISGHTALYWYRQSLGQGLEFLIYFQGNSAPDKSGLPSDRFSAERTGGSVSTLTIQRTQQEDSAVYLCASSSSPDQPQHFGDGTRLSIL.

The gene calls are TRBV30 and TRBJ1-4; possibly TRBD1 for D (5 bases). The V end was cut by 0 bases, the J end by 7 bases, with 18 bases between. This CDR3 is 16 amino acids long. CDR1 and CDR2 from the germline V gene are GTSNPN and SVGIG (reference sequence). CDR3 protein: CAWSVGVCVSREKLFF. CDR3 DNA: TGTGCCTGGAGTGTAGGGGTATGCGTCAGCCGTGAAAAACTGTTTTTT.

The chain employs TRBV5-1 and TRBJ2-3; 7 positions match TRBD2. Trimming took 3 bases from V and 3 from J; bases not matched to a gene: 10. Per germline, CDR1 SGHRS and CDR2 YFSETQ. The CDR3 has 16 residues. As DNA, the CDR3 is TGCGCCAGCAGCTCACCCCACGGGGGGATTACAGATACGCAGTATTTT. It translates to CASSSPHGGITDTQYF.

This chain uses TRBV11-3 with TRBJ2-2, with 11 nucleotides matching TRBD2. V was pared by 5 bases and J by 8 bases, with 7 bases of the junction left unmatched. This CDR3 contains 15 residues. CDR1 is SGHNT and CDR2 is YENEEA in the germline V gene. CDR3 amino acids: CASSLTSGGVGELFF. CDR3 DNA sequence: TGTGCCAGCAGCCTAACTAGCGGGGGCGTTGGGGAGCTGTTTTTT. The complete variable domain, with remaining parts taken from reference TRBV11-3 and TRBJ2-2, reads EAGVVQSPRYKIIEKKQPVAFWCNPISGHNTLYWYLQNLGQGPELLIRYENEEAVDDSQLPKDRFSAERLKGVDSTLKIQPAELGDSAVYLCASSLTSGGVGELFFGEGSRLTVL.

V and J are TRBV6-5 and TRBJ2-7; the D is unclear. CDR1 is MNHEY and CDR2 is SVGAGI in the germline V gene. The CDR3 runs 11 residues. CDR3 sequence reads: CHIAENYEQYF. In nucleotides, the CDR3 is TGTCACATTGCAGAAAACTACGAGCAGTACTTC.

The chain carries TRBV25-1 and TRBJ2-5, with 7 bases fitting TRBD1. The CDR3 has 13 residues. CDR1 and CDR2 from the germline V gene are MGHDK and SYGVNS. V lost 4 bases, J lost 5 bases, and 4 bases stayed unmatched. The CDR3 loop reads CASSGRQGETQYF. The DNA for the CDR3 is TGTGCCAGCAGTGGCCGACAGGGTGAGACCCAGTACTTC.

This clone was counted only a few times. The chain carries TRBV7-9 and TRBJ1-5, with TRBD1 matching 7 bases. The junction had 8 bases not matched to a gene; V was cut back by 2 bases and J by 4 bases. This CDR3 comprises 16 residues. The germline gives CDR1 SEHNR, CDR2 FQNEAQ (reference sequence). CDR3 sequence (DNA): TGTGCCAGCAGCTTACCGACAGGGCGACTTAATCAGCCCCAGCATTTT. It encodes CASSLPTGRLNQPQHF.

V gene TRBV5-6 combines with J gene TRBJ1-4, with D perhaps TRBD1 (5 bases). Germline V gives CDR1 SGHDT, CDR2 YYEEEE. The length of the CDR3 is 15 residues. Trimming removed 3 bases from V and 1 base from J, with 10 bases in between. The CDR3 DNA follows: TGTGCCAGCAGCTCCCCCAGGGAAACTAATGAAAAACTGTTTTTT. Translating it yields CASSSPRETNEKLFF.